This T cell receptor beta chain stems from a study of blood T cell repertoires in COVID-19. Study overall: The United States, Italy and Spain provided the acute and convalescent COVID-19 samples. From T cells, B-cell-depleted T cells, or PBMCs came the material, which was cDNA or gDNA.

Study processing details: Using reference gene primer amplification, nucleated cell counts were estimated. Some clones are missing from TCRdb's copy, which holds only in-frame ones; the method was immunoSEQ multiplex PCR. V and J calls and clone size are those listed in that table; D and trimming were worked out from the DNA. The sample has 150,000 to 200,000 clones, around 80% seen once. With 7 bases removed from V and 10 bases from J, the gap between germline ends came to 14 bases. The CDR3 consists of 13 residues. Looked up from germline, CDR1 is LGHNT and CDR2 is FRNRAP. V is TRBV12-5 and J is TRBJ1-6; D perhaps matches TRBD1 (6 bases). Sequences were obtained from peripheral blood. This receptor was obtained from a man in his thirties or forties with active or convalescent COVID-19. In DNA, the CDR3 is TGTGCTAGTGTCCAACAGGGCACCTCACCCCTCCACTTT. It codes for CASVQQGTSPLHF. The variable domain in full, completed from reference TRBV12-5 and TRBJ1-6, reads DARVTQTPRHKVTEMGQEVTMRCQPILGHNTVFWYRQTMMQGLELLAYFRNRAPLDDSGMPKDRFSAEMPDATLATLKIQPSEPRDSAVYFCASVQQGTSPLHFGNGTRLTVT.